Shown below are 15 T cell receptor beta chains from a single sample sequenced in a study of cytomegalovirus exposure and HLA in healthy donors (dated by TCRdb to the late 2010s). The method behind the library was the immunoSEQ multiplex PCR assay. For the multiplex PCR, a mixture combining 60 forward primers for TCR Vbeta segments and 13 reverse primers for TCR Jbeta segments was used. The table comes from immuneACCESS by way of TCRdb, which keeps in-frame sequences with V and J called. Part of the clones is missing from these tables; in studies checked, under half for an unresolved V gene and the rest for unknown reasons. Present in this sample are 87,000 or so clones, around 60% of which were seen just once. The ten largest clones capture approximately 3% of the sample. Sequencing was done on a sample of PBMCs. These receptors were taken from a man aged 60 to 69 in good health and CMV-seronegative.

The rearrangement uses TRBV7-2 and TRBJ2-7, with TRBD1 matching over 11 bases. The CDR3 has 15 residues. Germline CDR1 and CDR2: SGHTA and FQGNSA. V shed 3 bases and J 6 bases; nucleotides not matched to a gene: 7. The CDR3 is CASSFIAGTGGEQYF. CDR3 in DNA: TGTGCCAGCAGCTTTATAGCCGGGACAGGGGGCGAGCAGTACTTC.

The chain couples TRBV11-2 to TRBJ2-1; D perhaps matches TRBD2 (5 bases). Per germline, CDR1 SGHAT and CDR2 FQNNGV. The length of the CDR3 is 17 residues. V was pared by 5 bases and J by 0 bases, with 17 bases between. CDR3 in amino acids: CASSPLSGRGSYNEQFF. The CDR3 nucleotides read TGTGCCAGCAGCCCCCTTTCGGGGAGAGGCTCCTACAATGAGCAGTTCTTC.

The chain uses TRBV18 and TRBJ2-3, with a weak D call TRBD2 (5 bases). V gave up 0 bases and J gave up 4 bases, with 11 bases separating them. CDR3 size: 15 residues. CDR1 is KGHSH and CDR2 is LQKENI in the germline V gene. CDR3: CASSPPSLAADTQYF. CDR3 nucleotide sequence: TGTGCCAGCTCACCACCGTCTCTAGCCGCAGATACGCAGTATTTT.

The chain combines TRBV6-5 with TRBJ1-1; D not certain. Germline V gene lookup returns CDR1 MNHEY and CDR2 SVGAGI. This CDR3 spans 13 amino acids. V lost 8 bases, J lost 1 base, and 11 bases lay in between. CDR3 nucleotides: TGTGCCAGCTGCCTAGAGCCGAACACTGAAGCTTTCTTT. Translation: CASCLEPNTEAFF.

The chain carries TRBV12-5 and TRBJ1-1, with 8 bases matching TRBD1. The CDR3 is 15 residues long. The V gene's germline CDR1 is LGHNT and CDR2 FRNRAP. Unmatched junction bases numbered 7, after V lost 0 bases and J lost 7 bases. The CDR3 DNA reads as TGTGCTAGTGGTTTGGTACGGCAGGGGGCGAGTGAAGCTTTCTTT. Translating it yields CASGLVRQGASEAFF.

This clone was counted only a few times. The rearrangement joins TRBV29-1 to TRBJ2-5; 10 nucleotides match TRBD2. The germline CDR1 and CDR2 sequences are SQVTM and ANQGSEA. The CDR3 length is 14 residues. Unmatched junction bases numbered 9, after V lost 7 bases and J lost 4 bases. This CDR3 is CSADPGLARETQYF. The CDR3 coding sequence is TGCAGCGCCGATCCGGGACTAGCGAGAGAGACCCAGTACTTC.

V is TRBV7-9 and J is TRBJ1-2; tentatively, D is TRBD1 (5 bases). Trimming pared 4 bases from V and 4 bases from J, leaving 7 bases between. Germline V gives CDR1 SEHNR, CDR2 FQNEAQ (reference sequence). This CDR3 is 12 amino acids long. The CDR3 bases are TGTGCCAGCAGCTCCGGGGGCTATGGCTACACCTTC. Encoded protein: CASSSGGYGYTF. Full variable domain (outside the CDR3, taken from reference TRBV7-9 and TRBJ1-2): DTGVSQNPRHKITKRGQNVTFRCDPISEHNRLYWYRQTLGQGPEFLTYFQNEAQLEKSRLLSDRFSAERPKGSFSTLEIQRTEQGDSAMYLCASSSGGYGYTFGSGTRLTVV.

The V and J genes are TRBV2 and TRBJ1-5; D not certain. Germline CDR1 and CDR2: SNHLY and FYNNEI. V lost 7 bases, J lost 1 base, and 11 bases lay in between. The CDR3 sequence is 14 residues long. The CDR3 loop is CASMGFWSNQPQHF. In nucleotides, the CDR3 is TGTGCCAGCATGGGCTTTTGGAGCAATCAGCCCCAGCATTTT. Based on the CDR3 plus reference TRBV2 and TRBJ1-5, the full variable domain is EPEVTQTPSHQVTQMGQEVILRCVPISNHLYFYWYRQILGQKVEFLVSFYNNEISEKSEIFDDQFSVERPDGSNFTLKIRSTKLEDSAMYFCASMGFWSNQPQHFGDGTRLSIL.

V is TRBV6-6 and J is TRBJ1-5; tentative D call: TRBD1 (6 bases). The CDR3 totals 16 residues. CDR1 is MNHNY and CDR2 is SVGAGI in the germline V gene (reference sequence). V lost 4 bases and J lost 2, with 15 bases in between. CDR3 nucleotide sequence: TGTGCCAGCAGTTCGGCCCAGGGGACCGGCAATCAGCCCCAGCATTTT. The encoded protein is CASSSAQGTGNQPQHF.

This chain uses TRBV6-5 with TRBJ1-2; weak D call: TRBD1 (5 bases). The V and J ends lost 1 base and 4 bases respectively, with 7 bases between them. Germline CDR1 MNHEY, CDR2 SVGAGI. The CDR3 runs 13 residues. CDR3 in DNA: TGTGCCAGCAGTTACTATGACAGCTATGGCTACACCTTC. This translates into CASSYYDSYGYTF.

The CDR3 protein is CASSEGQSGANVLTF. The CDR3 DNA sequence: TGTGCCAGCAGTGAAGGACAGTCTGGGGCCAACGTCCTGACTTTC. The gene calls are TRBV6-1 and TRBJ2-6, with D perhaps matching TRBD1 (5 bases). The CDR3 is 15 amino acids. From germline, CDR1 is MNHNS and CDR2 SASEGT. V was shortened by 1 base and J by 1 base, with 5 bases between the two germline ends.

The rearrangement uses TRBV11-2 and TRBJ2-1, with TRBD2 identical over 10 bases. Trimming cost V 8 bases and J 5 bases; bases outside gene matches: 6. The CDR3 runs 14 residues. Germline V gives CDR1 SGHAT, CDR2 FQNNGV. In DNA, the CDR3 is TGTGCCAGCTCGCGGACTAGCGGTAACAATGAGCAGTTCTTC. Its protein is CASSRTSGNNEQFF.

The CDR3 DNA sequence: TGTGCCAGCAGCTTAATGCAGGGTACCTACAATGAGCAGTTCTTC. This codes for CASSLMQGTYNEQFF. The chain combines TRBV7-9 with TRBJ2-1; D perhaps matches TRBD1 (5 bases). This CDR3 is built from 15 residues. The V end lost 2 bases, the J end lost 2 bases, and 10 bases lay between the germline ends. Per germline, CDR1 SEHNR and CDR2 FQNEAQ (reference sequence).

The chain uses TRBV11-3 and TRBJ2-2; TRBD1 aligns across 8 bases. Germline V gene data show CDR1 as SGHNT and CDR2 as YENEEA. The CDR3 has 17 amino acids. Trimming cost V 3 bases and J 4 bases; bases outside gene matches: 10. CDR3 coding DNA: TGTGCCAGCAGCTTCGTGGCAGGGGGCGCCTCCACCGGGGAGCTGTTTTTT. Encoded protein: CASSFVAGGASTGELFF.

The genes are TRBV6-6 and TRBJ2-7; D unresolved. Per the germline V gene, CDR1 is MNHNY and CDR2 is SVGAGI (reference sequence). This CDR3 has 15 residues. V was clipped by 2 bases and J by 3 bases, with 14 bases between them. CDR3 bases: TGTGCCAGCAGTTACGGCGACCCCGGGTTCTACGAGCAGTACTTC. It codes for CASSYGDPGFYEQYF.